This record looks at one T cell receptor beta chain sequence and its context. Its antigen is undetermined. With 5 bases removed from V and 1 base from J, the gap between germline ends came to 11 bases. Germline assignment: CDR1 LNHDA and CDR2 SQIVND (reference sequence). This CDR3 contains 14 residues. The data were taken from a study of OX40 agonist ivuxolimab in advanced cancers. Study background: Patients assigned to dose escalation were diagnosed with hepatocellular carcinoma, melanoma, renal cell or head and neck cancer. Three patients, one with hepatocellular carcinoma and two with cutaneous melanoma, achieved partial responses. General study results and limits: CD8+ T cells showed, on average, more clonal expansion than CD4+ cells.

The timepoints at which blood was sampled were baseline, cycle 4 day 1, and cycle 7 day 1. The repertoire was sequenced with immunoSEQ multiplex PCR; TCRdb's copy has only in-frame clones and lacks some. The table has more than 50,000 clones, about 91% seen once. This clonotype was sampled from an adult with an advanced solid tumor such as melanoma, head and neck, liver or kidney cancer. The material was CD4+ or CD8+ T cells sorted from blood, obtained in a trial of the OX40 agonist ivuxolimab. This chain joins TRBV19 and TRBJ1-1; D unresolved. CDR3 nucleotides: TGTGCCAGTAGTTTTCCGGGGTGGAACACTGAAGCTTTCTTT. Amino acid sequence: CASSFPGWNTEAFF.